Listed here is a single T cell receptor (beta chain). What it recognizes is unknown. The junction and the germline gene differ at one end; a read error may be behind it. With baseline, cycle 4 day 1, and cycle 7 day 1 as timepoints, blood was sampled. These data are taken from a study of OX40 agonist ivuxolimab in advanced cancers. Study-level information: Clinicians treated patients with ivuxolimab, an agonistic anti-OX40 (CD134) antibody.

The repertoire was sequenced with immunoSEQ multiplex PCR; TCRdb's copy has only in-frame clones and lacks some. The sample carries 75,000 to 100,000 clones, 80% to 90% recorded once. The study, taken as a whole, reports: Averaging showed that CD8+ T cells had more expanded clones than CD4+ did. Specificity for antigen went undetermined in the expanded peripheral T cells.

The source of this sequence is an adult with an advanced solid tumor such as melanoma, head and neck, liver or kidney cancer. The specimen comprised CD4+ or CD8+ T cells sorted from blood, sampled in a trial of the OX40 agonist ivuxolimab.

The CDR3 sequence is CASSSYQTSGPETQYF. Here the CDR3 DNA reads TGTGCTAGCAGCTCTTACCAGACTAGCGGCCCGGAGACCCAGTACTTC. The chain has TRBV7-7 and TRBJ2-5; 9 bases are shared with TRBD2. The CDR3 covers 16 residues. The germline V gene encodes CDR1 SSHAT and CDR2 FNYEAQ (reference sequence).